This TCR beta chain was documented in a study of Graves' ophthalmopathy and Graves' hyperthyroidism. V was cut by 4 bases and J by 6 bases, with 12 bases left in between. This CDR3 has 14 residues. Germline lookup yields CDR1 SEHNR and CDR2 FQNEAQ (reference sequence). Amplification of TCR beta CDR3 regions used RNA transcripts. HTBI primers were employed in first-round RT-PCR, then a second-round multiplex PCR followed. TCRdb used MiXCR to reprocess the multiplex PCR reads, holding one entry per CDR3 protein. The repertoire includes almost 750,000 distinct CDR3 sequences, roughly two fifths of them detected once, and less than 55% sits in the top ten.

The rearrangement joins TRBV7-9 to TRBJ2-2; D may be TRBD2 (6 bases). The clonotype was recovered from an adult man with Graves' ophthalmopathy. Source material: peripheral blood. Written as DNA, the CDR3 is TGTGCCAGCAGCTCAGGAGGAGGGCCCGGGGAGCTGTTTTTT. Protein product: CASSSGGGPGELFF.